These 4 T cell receptor beta chains share one sample of origin, sequenced in a study of Tregs in tolerant kidney transplant recipients. Only in-frame clones appear in the TCRdb table, and some are missing; sequencing was by immunoSEQ multiplex PCR. The sample consists of 15,000 to 20,000 clones, 80% to 90% of them appearing once. Input material: Tregs from blood. The receptors shown here come from a human donor in good health.

This chain connects TRBV27 to TRBJ2-7, with 10 bases lining up with TRBD2. Germline V gene lookup returns CDR1 MNHEY and CDR2 SMNVEV (reference sequence). There are 15 residues in the CDR3. V gave up 5 bases and J gave up 6 bases; unmatched junction bases: 10. CDR3 sequence reads: CASSTGTSAFSEQYF. Here the CDR3 DNA reads TGTGCCAGCAGTACCGGGACTAGCGCGTTCAGCGAGCAGTACTTC.

The CDR3 protein is CASSPDQVFTQYF. DNA for the CDR3: TGTGCCAGCAGCCCCGACCAGGTATTTACGCAGTATTTT. This chain uses TRBV9 with TRBJ2-3; no firm D call. V was pared by 4 bases and J by 8 bases, with 14 bases between. This CDR3 region has 13 residues. Germline V gives CDR1 SGDLS, CDR2 YYNGEE.

J is TRBJ2-2 and V is TRBV30; TRBD2 agrees at 9 bases. CDR1 and CDR2 (germline): GTSNPN, SVGIG (reference sequence). V gave up 0 bases and J gave up 5 bases; unmatched junction bases: 4. The CDR3 runs 15 residues. The CDR3 spells CAWSVAGGPTGELFF. For the CDR3, the DNA is TGTGCCTGGAGTGTTGCGGGGGGGCCAACCGGGGAGCTGTTTTTT.

This CDR3 reads CASKGRGTPTEAFF. The CDR3 nucleotides are TGTGCCAGTAAGGGACGAGGGACCCCCACTGAAGCTTTCTTT. The chain employs TRBV19 and TRBJ1-1; TRBD1 might be the D (5 bases). This CDR3 spans 14 amino acids. The germline V gene has CDR1 LNHDA and CDR2 SQIVND (reference sequence). The ends were cut back, 7 bases at V and 4 bases at J, with 16 bases in the middle. Supplemented by reference TRBV19 and TRBJ1-1, the full variable domain reads DGGITQSPKYLFRKEGQNVTLSCEQNLNHDAMYWYRQDPGQGLRLIYYSQIVNDFQKGDIAEGYSVSREKKESFPLTVTSAQKNPTAFYLCASKGRGTPTEAFFGQGTRLTVV.